The 9 T cell receptor beta chains presented below share a single source sample, sequenced in a study of cytomegalovirus exposure and HLA in healthy donors. This PCR relied on a set of 60 Vbeta primers and 13 Jbeta primers. Sequencing was performed with immunoSEQ multiplex PCR; in TCRdb, only in-frame clones are kept and a portion is missing. The table has fewer than 200,000 clones, over 60% seen once. The sequencing input was PBMCs. Receptors originate from a man in his forties or fifties in good health and CMV-seronegative.

This chain links TRBV11-2 with TRBJ1-1; 9 positions agree with TRBD1. Germline V gene data show CDR1 as SGHAT and CDR2 as FQNNGV. V lost 5 bases, J lost 9 bases, and 7 bases stayed unmatched. The length of the CDR3 is 13 residues. The CDR3 region is CASSPRDRDKAFF. The CDR3, as DNA: TGTGCCAGCAGCCCCCGGGACAGGGACAAAGCTTTCTTT.

The chain joins TRBV6-6 to TRBJ1-4; perhaps TRBD1 as D (5 bases). Germline V CDR1 and CDR2: MNHNY, SVGAGI (reference sequence). The germline V and J ends were trimmed by 2 bases and 5 bases, with 6 bases remaining between them. CDR3 length: 13 residues. The CDR3 sequence is CASSYAGNEKLFF. CDR3 DNA sequence: TGTGCCAGCAGTTACGCAGGGAATGAAAAACTGTTTTTT.

The CDR3 DNA reads TGTGCCAGCGGCCGTAGGAGAGGGAGAGGAGAGACCCAGTACTTC. Its protein product is CASGRRRGRGETQYF. The chain joins TRBV19 to TRBJ2-5, with a possible D match to TRBD2 (5 bases). The CDR3 is 15 residues long. Germline V gene sequence: CDR1 LNHDA, CDR2 SQIVND (reference sequence). Trimming removed 9 bases from V and 4 bases from J, with 21 bases in between.

In this sample, this clone turned up a few times. The CDR3 region is CASSLGDRAHGYTF. Written as DNA, the CDR3 is TGTGCCAGCAGCTTAGGGGACAGGGCTCATGGCTACACCTTC. The rearrangement links TRBV7-2 to TRBJ1-2; 9 bases match TRBD1. Germline V gives CDR1 SGHTA, CDR2 FQGNSA. V lost 1 base to trimming and J lost 6 bases; unmatched junction nucleotides: 3. The CDR3 is made up of 14 amino acids.

The chain has TRBV6-5 and TRBJ2-3, with TRBD2 identical over 8 bases. Germline trimming cut 2 bases from V and 4 bases from J; bases unmatched to any gene: 8. This CDR3 spans 16 amino acids. Germline CDR1 reads MNHEY; CDR2 reads SVGAGI. The CDR3 sequence is CASSYPSGSGADTQYF. CDR3 nucleotides: TGTGCCAGCAGTTACCCCAGCGGGAGTGGGGCAGATACGCAGTATTTT.

The V call is TRBV15, the J call TRBJ2-2, with D perhaps TRBD1 (6 bases). Trimming stripped 1 base from V and 4 bases from J, with 13 bases between. Germline CDR1 reads LNHNV; CDR2 reads YYDKDF (reference sequence). The CDR3 loop spans 16 amino acids. This CDR3 is CATSRGGGPSTGELFF. CDR3 bases: TGTGCCACCAGCAGAGGAGGGGGACCTTCCACCGGGGAGCTGTTTTTT.

V gene TRBV14 combines with J gene TRBJ2-5; D is perhaps TRBD2 (6 bases). Trimming left V 4 bases short and J 9 bases short, with 24 bases between. CDR1 SGHDN and CDR2 FVKESK come from the germline V gene. The CDR3 length is 16 residues. The CDR3 protein is CASSPRLDDGRRSQYF. CDR3 in DNA: TGTGCCAGCAGCCCCCGACTAGATGACGGCCGGCGGTCCCAGTACTTC.

This clone appeared once. The V gene is TRBV19, the J gene TRBJ1-4; tentative D call: TRBD1 (5 bases). Trimming pared 5 bases from V and 4 bases from J, leaving 14 bases between. This CDR3 has 15 amino acids. Germline V lookup: CDR1 LNHDA, CDR2 SQIVND (reference sequence). The CDR3 sequence: CASSVFRDYNEKLFF. The DNA of the CDR3 is TGTGCCAGTAGTGTCTTCAGGGACTATAATGAAAAACTGTTTTTT.

The chain joins TRBV5-1 to TRBJ2-1; 14 bases agree with TRBD2. This CDR3 spans 15 amino acids. CDR1 and CDR2 (germline): SGHRS, YFSETQ. J lost 9 bases, V lost 0 bases, and 2 bases had no gene match. CDR3 protein: CASSLVGLAGVEQFF. In nucleotides, the CDR3 is TGCGCCAGCAGCTTGGTGGGACTAGCGGGAGTTGAGCAGTTCTTC.